The next 7 T cell receptor beta chains were all read from a single sample in a study of cytomegalovirus exposure and HLA in healthy donors. Vbeta (60) and Jbeta (13) primers were used in the PCR. The protocol was immunoSEQ multiplex PCR, while the TCRdb copy is restricted to in-frame clones and leaves out a portion. The sample holds 160,000 or so clones; about 72% are singletons and the top ten take about 1.3%. Sequenced sample: PBMCs. The origin of the receptors is a man aged 55 to 70 in good health and CMV-seronegative.

This sequence joins TRBV11-3 and TRBJ2-5; D might be TRBD2 (5 bases). The CDR3 runs to 16 residues. V dropped 1 base and J dropped 0 bases, with 12 bases sitting between them. Germline CDR1 reads SGHNT; CDR2 reads YENEEA. This CDR3 reads CASSLGQTTDQETQYF. CDR3 nucleotide sequence: TGTGCCAGCAGCTTAGGCCAGACTACCGACCAAGAGACCCAGTACTTC.

The chain links TRBV11-2 to TRBJ2-5, with TRBD2 as a possible D gene (6 bases). The CDR3 has 18 residues. Germline V CDR1 and CDR2: SGHAT, FQNNGV. Trimming took 5 bases from V and 1 from J, leaving 23 bases between them. The CDR3: CASSPPHRDSLLQETQYF. Here the CDR3 DNA reads TGTGCCAGCAGCCCCCCCCACCGGGACTCCCTACTCCAAGAGACCCAGTACTTC.

The V and J genes are TRBV5-4 and TRBJ2-7; D remains ambiguous. CDR1 SGHNT and CDR2 YYREEE come from the germline V gene (reference sequence). The CDR3 is 15 residues long. The V end was cut by 0 bases, the J end by 3 bases, with 13 bases between. The CDR3 here is CASSLGPDWNYEQYF. The CDR3 DNA reads TGTGCCAGCAGCTTGGGACCTGACTGGAACTACGAGCAGTACTTC.

The chain uses TRBV6-1 and TRBJ2-3; a weak D match, TRBD1 (5 bases). The length of the CDR3 is 21 residues. V was shortened by 2 bases and J by 2 bases, with 29 bases between the two germline ends. Germline CDR1 reads MNHNS; CDR2 reads SASEGT. The chain's CDR3 is CASSELNAVGWPQGDTDTQYF. Written as DNA, the CDR3 is TGTGCCAGCAGTGAACTAAACGCCGTCGGCTGGCCCCAAGGGGACACAGATACGCAGTATTTT.

V gene TRBV7-9 combines with J gene TRBJ2-3; D may be TRBD2 (6 bases). The V and J ends lost 5 bases and 0 bases respectively, with 9 bases between them. The V gene's germline CDR1 is SEHNR and CDR2 FQNEAQ (reference sequence). The CDR3 extends over 14 amino acids. In DNA, the CDR3 is TGTGCCAGCAGCCCCAGCGGGAGCACAGATACGCAGTATTTT. Residues: CASSPSGSTDTQYF.

The V and J genes are TRBV5-1 and TRBJ2-7, with 12 positions matching TRBD2. This CDR3 contains 14 residues. The trim removed 4 bases at V and 3 bases at J, leaving 2 bases unmatched. From germline, CDR1 is SGHRS and CDR2 YFSETQ. For the CDR3, the DNA is TGCGCCAGCAGCCGGACTAGCGGGATCTACGAGCAGTACTTC. Its translation: CASSRTSGIYEQYF.

V is TRBV7-6 and J is TRBJ2-5; D is perhaps TRBD1 (5 bases). The germline CDR1 and CDR2 sequences are SGHVS and FNYEAQ. The V and J ends lost 2 bases and 0 bases respectively, with 16 bases between them. The CDR3 sequence is 17 residues long. CDR3 sequence reads: CASSLTLQGVYQETQYF. Here the CDR3 DNA reads TGTGCCAGCAGCTTAACTCTTCAGGGTGTCTACCAAGAGACCCAGTACTTC.